This TCR beta chain was found in a study of T cells in localized non-small cell lung cancer. TCRdb's table, derived via immunoSEQ multiplex PCR, lists solely in-frame clones and lacks some. The sample includes roughly 35,000 clones, 75% to 90% of them seen just once. The CDR3 has 14 amino acids. J gave up 4 bases and V 4 bases, and 2 bases lay outside the gene matches. CDR1 SNHLY and CDR2 FYNNEI come from the germline V gene. This receptor was obtained from a woman aged 40-69 years with stage I lung adenocarcinoma. Here the sequenced sample was peripheral blood, taken before any cancer treatment. The chain has TRBV2 and TRBJ2-1; 9 bases are shared with TRBD2. The CDR3 protein is CASSGLAVYNEQFF. CDR3 sequence (DNA): TGTGCCAGCAGTGGACTAGCGGTTTACAATGAGCAGTTCTTC.